One sample yielded the 11 T cell receptor beta chains listed below, sequenced in a study of a mutant IDH1 vaccine in newly diagnosed glioma. Method: immunoSEQ multiplex PCR; TCRdb's copy keeps in-frame clones and lacks some. The repertoire includes around 30,000 clones, about 82% of them detected once, and 3.2% sits in the top ten. Time point meaning: week 35, safety follow-up. A 20-mer mutant IDH1 peptide at 300 ug was injected subcutaneously with topical imiquimod. These TCRs' antigens remain unknown. The input for sequencing was PBMCs, taken from a glioma patient whose treatment included an IDH1 peptide vaccine. All receptors derive from a man aged 40-55 years with glioma. Some clones in this sample may be carry-over from other donors' samples.

This chain uses TRBV10-3 with TRBJ2-2; TRBD1 agrees at 9 bases. CDR1 is ENHRY and CDR2 is SYGVKD in the germline V gene. The CDR3 spans 15 residues. V trimming: 7 bases; J trimming: 4 bases; junction bases outside the gene matches: 7. For the CDR3, the DNA is TGTGCCATCACGGTGACAGGGGGTCGCACCGGGGAGCTGTTTTTT. Translating it yields CAITVTGGRTGELFF.

V usage is TRBV19 and J usage is TRBJ2-2; D perhaps matches TRBD2 (7 bases). V was clipped by 1 base and J by 9 bases, with 18 bases between them. The CDR3 has 16 residues. Germline V CDR1 and CDR2: LNHDA, SQIVND (reference sequence). The CDR3 loop reads CASSIGGGRAFRELFF. DNA for the CDR3: TGTGCCAGTAGTATAGGAGGGGGGAGGGCCTTTCGGGAGCTGTTTTTT.

The chain is built from TRBV19 and TRBJ1-3; D gene ambiguous. CDR1 is LNHDA and CDR2 is SQIVND in the germline V gene (reference sequence). The CDR3 consists of 14 residues. Deletions cut 3 bases from V and 2 bases from J, with 8 bases between. The CDR3 bases are TGTGCCAGTAGTATTGGAGGCCCTGGAAACACCATATATTTT. Its protein product is CASSIGGPGNTIYF.

The rearrangement uses TRBV11-2 and TRBJ2-7, with a possible D match to TRBD2 (6 bases). V lost 2 bases, J lost 2 bases, and 16 bases lay in between. This CDR3 contains 16 residues. Germline lookup yields CDR1 SGHAT and CDR2 FQNNGV. The CDR3 protein is CASSLSGGEVTYEQYF. In DNA, the CDR3 is TGTGCCAGCAGCTTAAGCGGCGGGGAGGTCACCTACGAGCAGTACTTC.

This sequence joins TRBV6-5 and TRBJ1-1; TRBD1 matches at 8 bases. CDR3 length: 15 residues. Unmatched junction bases numbered 5, after V lost 5 bases and J lost 0 bases. CDR1 MNHEY and CDR2 SVGAGI come from the germline V gene. CDR3 region: CASSRDRILNTEAFF. The CDR3 DNA sequence: TGTGCCAGCAGTCGGGACAGGATATTGAACACTGAAGCTTTCTTT.

The chain has TRBV5-1 and TRBJ2-2, with TRBD2 identical over 15 bases. The CDR3 sequence is 20 residues long. CDR1 is SGHRS and CDR2 is YFSETQ in the germline V gene. Trimming took 4 bases from V and 3 from J; bases not matched to a gene: 13. Written as DNA, the CDR3 is TGCGCCAGCAGCGACGGACTAGCGGGGGGGTCCTTCTCGGACACCGGGGAGCTGTTTTTT. This translates into CASSDGLAGGSFSDTGELFF.

This clone has more than one count but fewer than ten. This rearrangement joins TRBV9 to TRBJ1-1; D might be TRBD1 (5 bases). Germline lookup yields CDR1 SGDLS and CDR2 YYNGEE. Trimming shortened V by 2 bases and J by 3 bases, and 11 bases separated the two germline ends. The CDR3 length is 14 residues. CDR3 coding DNA: TGTGCCAGCAGCGTCTTGACGGGGGACACTGAAGCTTTCTTT. The encoded protein is CASSVLTGDTEAFF.

This chain joins TRBV27 and TRBJ2-5; unclear D gene. Trimming removed 5 bases at V and 1 base at J, with 11 bases between. Germline CDR1 reads MNHEY; CDR2 reads SMNVEV (reference sequence). This CDR3 has 14 residues. The CDR3: CASSKMGSQETQYF. As DNA, the CDR3 is TGTGCCAGCAGTAAAATGGGGTCCCAAGAGACCCAGTACTTC.

The chain is built from TRBV28 and TRBJ1-5; maybe TRBD1 (5 bases). V was trimmed by 7 bases and J by 1 base, leaving 17 bases between them. This CDR3 has 16 amino acids. CDR1 and CDR2 from the germline V gene are MDHEN and SYDVKM. For the CDR3, the DNA is TGTGCCAGCATCTTACTAAGGGGATTAAGCAATCAGCCCCAGCATTTT. Its translation is CASILLRGLSNQPQHF.

The rearrangement uses TRBV7-9 and TRBJ2-7; 7 bases line up with TRBD1. The germline gives CDR1 SEHNR, CDR2 FQNEAQ (reference sequence). CDR3 length equals 14 residues. The trim removed 4 bases at V and 3 bases at J, leaving 6 bases unmatched. In DNA form, the CDR3 reads TGTGCCAGCAGCTCCTGGGACAGTAGCTACGAGCAGTACTTC. Amino acid sequence: CASSSWDSSYEQYF.

The chain is built from TRBV6-5 and TRBJ1-1; tentative D call: TRBD1 (6 bases). Germline V CDR1 and CDR2: MNHEY, SVGAGI. V lost 4 bases, J lost 4 bases, and 10 bases lay in between. This CDR3 has 13 amino acids. DNA for the CDR3: TGTGCCAGCAGTTTTACAGGGCTCACTGAAGCTTTCTTT. Its protein is CASSFTGLTEAFF.